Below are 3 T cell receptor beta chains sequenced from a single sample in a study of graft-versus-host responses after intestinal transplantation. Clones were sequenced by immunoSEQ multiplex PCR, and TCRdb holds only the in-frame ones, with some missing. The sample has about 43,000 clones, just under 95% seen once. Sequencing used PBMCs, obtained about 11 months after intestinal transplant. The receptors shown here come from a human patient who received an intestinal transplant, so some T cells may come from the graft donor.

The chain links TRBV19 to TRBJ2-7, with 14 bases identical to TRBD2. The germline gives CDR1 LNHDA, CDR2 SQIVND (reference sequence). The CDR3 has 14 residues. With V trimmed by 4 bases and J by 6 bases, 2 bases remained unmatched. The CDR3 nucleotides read TGTGCCAGTAGTAAGGGACTAGCGGGAGTCGAGCAGTACTTC. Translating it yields CASSKGLAGVEQYF.

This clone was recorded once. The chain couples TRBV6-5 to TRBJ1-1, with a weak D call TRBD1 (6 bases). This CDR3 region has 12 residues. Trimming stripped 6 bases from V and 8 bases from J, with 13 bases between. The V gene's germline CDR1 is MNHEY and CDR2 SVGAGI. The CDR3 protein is CASSRGQTEAFF. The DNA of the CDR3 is TGTGCCAGCAGCCGAGGACAGACCGAAGCTTTCTTT.

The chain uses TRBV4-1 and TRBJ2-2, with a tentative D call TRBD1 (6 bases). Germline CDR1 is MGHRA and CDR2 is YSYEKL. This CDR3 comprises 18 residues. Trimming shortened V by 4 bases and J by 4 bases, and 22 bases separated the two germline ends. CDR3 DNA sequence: TGCGCCAGCAGCCGCCCGACCTCCGGGACATCAGGCACCGGGGAGCTGTTTTTT. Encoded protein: CASSRPTSGTSGTGELFF.